In this sample, the clone carrying this T cell receptor beta chain turned up many times. This sample was included in a study of T cells in Graves' hyperthyroidism and ophthalmopathy. Amplified regions were TCR beta CDR3 sequences from RNA transcripts. The TCR CDR3 first-round RT-PCR relied on the HTBI primer set. TCRdb passed the multiplex PCR reads through MiXCR, listing each CDR3 protein once. Found here are about 300,000 distinct CDR3 sequences, roughly 13% of them singletons; the top ten hold 7% to 9.5%. Germline lookup yields CDR1 DFQATT and CDR2 SNEGSKA (reference sequence). The CDR3 runs to 15 residues. V lost 3 bases and J lost 8, with 17 bases in between.

This TCR came from a woman in her forties with Graves' hyperthyroidism. Sequencing was carried out using blood. The gene calls are TRBV20-1 and TRBJ1-6; the D gene is possibly TRBD1 (5 bases). In DNA, the CDR3 is TGCAGTGCTAGTGAGCGTACGACAGTATATTCACCCCTCCACTTT. Encoded protein: CSASERTTVYSPLHF.